A selection of T cell receptor beta chains follows, all from one sample in a study of identical twins. TCRdb reanalysed the 5' RACE reads using MiXCR and keeps one entry per CDR3 protein. The sample has about 390,000 distinct CDR3 sequences, 9% to 10% seen once. The sequencing input was naive T cells sorted from blood. The receptors stem from a woman aged 45 to 65 in good health. Both conserved end residues are part of each CDR3. The D gene is left open where the match is weak. Rows may omit the clone size; those that give it use once, few, many or a size class.

d_gene	v_gene	abundance	j_gene	CDR3nt	CDR3aa
TRBD2	TRBV7-6	NA	TRBJ2-7	TGTGCCAGCAGCTTAGTTCCTCAGGTTTATAGCGGGAGGGACTACGAGCTGTACTTC	CASSLVPQVYSGRDYELYF
NA	TRBV3-1	many	TRBJ2-1	TGTGCCAGCAGCCAAGGCGGCGGTAGCTACAATGAGCAGTTCTTC	CASSQGGGSYNEQFF
NA	TRBV7-6	few	TRBJ2-5	TGTGCCAGCAGCTCACCGCGGGGGACCCAGTACTTC	CASSSPRGTQYF
NA	TRBV20-1	many	TRBJ1-5	TGCAGTGCTAGAGATAACCAGCCCCAGCATTTT	CSARDNQPQHF
NA	TRBV25-1	NA	TRBJ2-2	TGTGCCAGCAGTGAAAGTCGGGGAGGAGTCGCCGGGGAGCTGTTTTTT	CASSESRGGVAGELFF
NA	TRBV29-1	many	TRBJ2-5	TGCAGCGCTGGGGGAGGGACCCAGTACTTC	CSAGGGTQYF
NA	TRBV6-5	many	TRBJ1-5	TGTGCCAGCAGTACAAGGGACGGTACTAGGCCCCAGCATTTT	CASSTRDGTRPQHF
NA	TRBV2	NA	TRBJ2-1	TGTGCCAGCAGTGATTTAGGCAGTGAGCAGTTCTTC	CASSDLGSEQFF
NA	TRBV20-1	many	TRBJ1-4	TGCAGTGCTAGAGAGAGGCCAGGGGTACCTAATGAAAAACTGTTTTTT	CSARERPGVPNEKLFF
TRBD2	TRBV3-1	few	TRBJ2-1	TGTGCCAGCAGCCGGAAGGGTCTCGGGACTAGCGGGAGTATCAATGAGCAGTTCTTC	CASSRKGLGTSGSINEQFF
NA	TRBV27	many	TRBJ2-6	TGTGCCAGCAGTTTAGAAGGGGCCCTAAGCGGGGCCAACGTCCTGACTTTC	CASSLEGALSGANVLTF
TRBD1	TRBV6-5	few	TRBJ2-1	TGTGCCAGCAGTTACTCGATGGGACAGGGTGTTAATGAGCAGTTCTTC	CASSYSMGQGVNEQFF
TRBD2	TRBV5-1	few	TRBJ2-1	TGCGCCAGCAGCTTGACTAGCGGGAGGTCGAGCTCCTACAATGAGCAGTTCTTC	CASSLTSGRSSSYNEQFF